One sample yielded the 29 T cell receptor beta chains listed below, sequenced in a study of T-cell memory formation after mild COVID-19. TCRdb called the 5' RACE reads again in MiXCR, with one record for every CDR3 protein. The data hold about 57,000 distinct CDR3 sequences, with roughly an eighth observed a single time. Sequencing was done on a sample of PBMCs or a T cell subset sorted from them (not recorded which). The source is a man aged 18-30 years who had mild COVID-19 (a few samples of this study predate the infection). Cell type and time point are not known.

The V gene is TRBV21-1, the J gene TRBJ1-5; the DNA was not compared with TRBD1, the D call given in the table. TRBV21-1 is a known pseudogene. This CDR3 comprises 16 residues. The CDR3 DNA reads as TGTGCCACCGACCGGGAAGACAGTAATAGCAATCAGCCCCAGCATTTT. Amino acids: CATDREDSNSNQPQHF.

The chain carries TRBV2 and TRBJ1-2; maybe TRBD1 (5 bases). With 3 bases removed from V and 8 bases from J, the gap between germline ends came to 19 bases. CDR1 SNHLY and CDR2 FYNNEI come from the germline V gene. The CDR3 sequence is 15 residues long. This CDR3 is CASSDRGREARGYTF. As DNA, the CDR3 is TGTGCCAGCAGTGATAGGGGCAGGGAGGCGAGGGGCTACACCTTC.

The genes are TRBV12-5 and TRBJ1-2, with D tentatively TRBD1 (5 bases). The V gene's germline CDR1 is LGHNT and CDR2 FRNRAP. V lost 5 bases and J 6 bases, leaving 13 bases between the germline ends. The CDR3 loop spans 13 amino acids. For the CDR3, the DNA is TGTGCTAGTGGTACTTCGGGGGTCAATGGCTACACCTTC. Its translation is CASGTSGVNGYTF.

The chain couples TRBV7-9 to TRBJ2-5; 10 bases map to TRBD2. The J segment lost 1 base and the V segment lost 7 bases, leaving 3 bases of the junction unmatched. CDR3 length: 14 amino acids. Germline V gene data show CDR1 as SEHNR and CDR2 as FQNEAQ (reference sequence). This chain's CDR3 is CASNPSGGQETQYF. The DNA for the CDR3 is TGTGCCAGCAACCCTAGCGGGGGCCAAGAGACCCAGTACTTC.

This clonotype was picked up a small number of times. The V gene is TRBV6-2 or TRBV6-3, the J gene TRBJ2-5; D is uncertain. CDR3 length: 13 amino acids. In germline, CDR1 is MNHEY, CDR2 SVGEGT. Trimming removed 4 bases at V and 4 bases at J, with 10 bases between. This CDR3 reads CASSLIGRETQYF. DNA for the CDR3: TGTGCCAGCAGTTTAATCGGTCGAGAGACCCAGTACTTC.

The chain couples TRBV6-1 to TRBJ1-2; 7 bases are shared with TRBD1. Germline trimming cut 8 bases from V and 2 bases from J; bases unmatched to any gene: 2. Germline values: CDR1 MNHNS, CDR2 SASEGT. CDR3 length: 12 amino acids. The chain's CDR3 is CASPGQNYGYTF. The CDR3, as DNA: TGTGCCAGCCCGGGACAGAACTATGGCTACACCTTC.

There are a few counts of this clonotype. The chain joins TRBV4-3 to TRBJ2-3, with TRBD1 matching over 9 bases. Germline lookup yields CDR1 LGHNA and CDR2 YSLEER. The ends lost 0 bases at V and 3 bases at J; junction bases unmatched: 10. CDR3 length equals 18 residues. CDR3 in amino acids: CASSQEGHLGTGTDTQYF. CDR3 nucleotides: TGCGCCAGCAGCCAAGAAGGGCATTTGGGGACAGGGACAGATACGCAGTATTTT.

This clonotype appeared a few times. The J gene is TRBJ2-2, the V gene TRBV6-2 or TRBV6-3; TRBD1 matches 8 bases. The CDR3 has 16 amino acids. Germline lookup yields CDR1 MNHEY and CDR2 SVGEGT. V was pared by 4 bases and J by 3 bases, with 7 bases of the junction left unmatched. CDR3: CASSSQGAGHTGELFF. CDR3 nucleotide sequence: TGTGCCAGCAGTTCCCAGGGGGCCGGGCACACCGGGGAGCTGTTTTTT.

The chain joins TRBV7-8 to TRBJ2-7, with TRBD1 matching 10 bases. Germline V gene lookup returns CDR1 SGHVS and CDR2 FQNEAQ. This CDR3 is built from 16 residues. J was trimmed by 7 bases and V by 7 bases; bases with no gene match: 16. The CDR3 protein is CASTTPGDRGVSEQYF. The CDR3 nucleotides read TGTGCCAGCACCACCCCCGGGGACAGGGGCGTTTCGGAGCAGTACTTC.

This chain links TRBV24-1 with TRBJ2-5; D is possibly TRBD1 (6 bases). Trimming took 3 bases from V and 0 from J, leaving 10 bases between them. There are 15 residues in the CDR3. Germline lookup yields CDR1 KGHDR and CDR2 SFDVKD. The CDR3 here is CATSDRRGNQETQYF. In DNA, the CDR3 is TGTGCCACCAGTGATCGCAGGGGAAACCAAGAGACCCAGTACTTC.

The chain combines TRBV6-2 or TRBV6-3 with TRBJ2-3; TRBD1 might be the D (6 bases). Germline CDR1 reads MNHEY; CDR2 reads SVGEGT. CDR3 length equals 14 residues. V lost 5 bases and J lost 2, with 11 bases in between. The CDR3 protein is CASSIQGSTDTQYF. Written as DNA, the CDR3 is TGTGCCAGCAGTATACAGGGATCCACAGATACGCAGTATTTT.

This clonotype was counted between two and nine times. The chain employs TRBV24-1 and TRBJ2-1; D is perhaps TRBD1 (6 bases). Germline CDR1 and CDR2: KGHDR and SFDVKD. Trimming took off 3 bases at V and 12 bases at J, with 14 bases between the two ends. The CDR3 runs to 13 residues. Written as DNA, the CDR3 is TGTGCCACCAGTGATCCTTTTGGGGGCGTGCAGTTCTTC. It codes for CATSDPFGGVQFF.

The chain couples TRBV7-2 to TRBJ2-7; 11 nucleotides line up with TRBD1. Germline CDR1 reads SGHTA; CDR2 reads FQGNSA. The CDR3 loop spans 14 amino acids. V was pared by 8 bases and J by 2 bases, with 5 bases of the junction left unmatched. CDR3 sequence reads: CASAKDRGPYEQYV. The CDR3 coding sequence is TGTGCCAGCGCTAAGGACAGGGGGCCCTACGAGCAGTACGTC.

DNA for the CDR3: TGTGCCAGCAGCCGGCCCTACAGGGGAGGTAGAAACACCATATATTTT. It specifies CASSRPYRGGRNTIYF. This rearrangement joins TRBV5-6 to TRBJ1-3; 7 nucleotides agree with TRBD1. Germline values: CDR1 SGHDT, CDR2 YYEEEE. Trimming took 4 bases from V and 5 from J; bases not matched to a gene: 12. The CDR3 contains 16 residues.

This clonotype was counted a few times. The CDR3 nucleotides are TGTGCCTGGACCCCTTTTGGGAGGGAGACCCAGTACTTC. Its protein is CAWTPFGRETQYF. The chain joins TRBV30 to TRBJ2-5; D may be TRBD2 (6 bases). V was pared by 4 bases and J by 5 bases, with 14 bases between. The CDR3 runs to 13 residues. Per the germline V gene, CDR1 is GTSNPN and CDR2 is SVGIG (reference sequence).

This clonotype was seen at least ten times. This sequence joins TRBV7-2 and TRBJ2-2, with D perhaps TRBD1 (5 bases). Deletions cut 5 bases from V and 4 bases from J, with 17 bases between. Per the germline V gene, CDR1 is SGHTA and CDR2 is FQGNSA. CDR3 length equals 16 residues. The CDR3 loop reads CASSGLKGASTGELFF. As DNA, the CDR3 is TGTGCCAGCAGCGGCCTAAAAGGGGCGAGCACCGGGGAGCTGTTTTTT.

This clonotype was recorded at least ten times. The CDR3 region has the DNA TGTGCCAGCAGCCAGGTCGGGACAGGCGATAACTATGGCTACACCTTC. This gives the protein CASSQVGTGDNYGYTF. The V gene is TRBV4-2, the J gene TRBJ1-2; 8 bases are a match to TRBD1. Germline V gene sequence: CDR1 LGHNA, CDR2 YNFKEQ. This CDR3 comprises 16 residues. V lost 3 bases, J lost 1 base, and 7 bases stayed unmatched.

This clonotype was seen at least ten times. A read error may produce the germline difference seen at one junction end. The J gene is TRBJ2-3, the V gene TRBV11-2, with D perhaps assigned TRBD1 or TRBD2 (5 bases each). The CDR3 totals 13 residues. Germline CDR1 reads SGHAT; CDR2 reads FQNNGV. The CDR3 nucleotides read TGTGCCAGCAGCCCAGGGACCACAGATACGCGGTATTTT. Translation gives CASSPGTTDTRYF. Variable domain in full (rest from reference TRBV11-2 and TRBJ2-3): EAGVAQSPRYKIIEKRQSVAFWCNPISGHATLYWYQQILGQGPKLLIQFQNNGVVDDSQLPKDRFSAERLKGVDSTLKIQPAKLEDSAVYLCASSPGTTDTRYFGPGTRLTVL.

The chain combines TRBV7-3 with TRBJ2-5; 7 nucleotides line up with TRBD1. V shed 5 bases and J 4 bases; nucleotides not matched to a gene: 10. CDR1 SGHTA and CDR2 FQGTGA come from the germline V gene. The CDR3 has 15 residues. The CDR3 DNA follows: TGTGCCAGCAGCCCAACCGACAGGGTGGGAGAGACCCAGTACTTC. It yields the protein CASSPTDRVGETQYF. Using reference TRBV7-3 and TRBJ2-5 for the parts outside the CDR3, the full variable domain is GAGVSQTPSNKVTEKGKYVELRCDPISGHTALYWYRQSLGQGPEFLIYFQGTGAADDSGLPNDRFFAVRPEGSVSTLKIQRTERGDSAVYLCASSPTDRVGETQYFGPGTRLLVL.

This clonotype appeared many times. This sequence joins TRBV11-2 and TRBJ2-1; no clear D gene. This CDR3 spans 13 amino acids. V was pared by 9 bases and J by 0 bases, with 9 bases between. Germline loops: CDR1 SGHAT, CDR2 FQNNGV. CDR3 nucleotide sequence: TGTGCCAGTGAGGAGAGCTCCTACAATGAGCAGTTCTTC. Translated, it gives CASEESSYNEQFF. Combining the CDR3 with reference TRBV11-2 and TRBJ2-1 gives the whole variable domain EAGVAQSPRYKIIEKRQSVAFWCNPISGHATLYWYQQILGQGPKLLIQFQNNGVVDDSQLPKDRFSAERLKGVDSTLKIQPAKLEDSAVYLCASEESSYNEQFFGPGTRLTVL.

This clonotype appeared many times. The chain recombines TRBV5-6 with TRBJ2-5, with 7 bases matching TRBD2. CDR1 is SGHDT and CDR2 is YYEEEE in the germline V gene. The CDR3 is 15 residues long. V shed 6 bases and J 5 bases; nucleotides not matched to a gene: 13. In DNA form, the CDR3 reads TGTGCCAGCACCGATGCCCGGGACTACGTGGAGACCCAGTACTTC. The encoded protein is CASTDARDYVETQYF.

There are a few counts of this clonotype. This chain links TRBV25-1 with TRBJ2-1; D possibly corresponds to TRBD1 (5 bases). This CDR3 has 12 amino acids. Trimming removed 5 bases from V and 4 bases from J, with 6 bases in between. In germline, CDR1 is MGHDK, CDR2 SYGVNS. The CDR3 region is CASSNRYNEQFF. The CDR3 DNA reads TGTGCCAGCAGTAACAGGTACAATGAGCAGTTCTTC.

This clonotype was seen at least ten times. As DNA, the CDR3 is TGTGCCAGCAGTTCAAATAGCGTGGAGACCCAGTACTTC. Protein sequence: CASSSNSVETQYF. The chain employs TRBV12-3 or TRBV12-4 and TRBJ2-5, with D perhaps matching TRBD2 (5 bases). Trimming took off 4 bases at V and 5 bases at J, with 11 bases between the two ends. This CDR3 spans 13 amino acids.

The V gene is TRBV21-1, the J gene TRBJ2-5; the table's D call, TRBD1, was not checked against the DNA. TRBV21-1 is marked as a pseudogene. The CDR3 length is 14 residues. The CDR3 sequence: CASSCYGQQETQYF. The DNA of the CDR3 is TGTGCCAGCAGTTGTTACGGACAGCAAGAGACCCAGTACTTC.

This clonotype has ten or more counts. The chain uses TRBV29-1 and TRBJ1-2, with D possibly TRBD1 on 6 matching bases. Trimming stripped 6 bases from V and 2 bases from J, with 10 bases between. The CDR3 has 12 amino acids. Germline V lookup: CDR1 SQVTM, CDR2 ANQGSEA. CDR3 loop: CSVQGANYGYTF. CDR3 nucleotide sequence: TGCAGCGTACAGGGCGCCAACTATGGCTACACCTTC.

This sequence joins TRBV28 and TRBJ2-5, with D perhaps assigned TRBD1 or TRBD2 (5 bases each). The CDR3 spans 14 residues. Trimming removed 8 bases from V and 2 bases from J, with 15 bases in between. Germline CDR1 MDHEN, CDR2 SYDVKM. The CDR3 sequence is CASATPGRQETQYF. The CDR3 bases are TGTGCCAGCGCCACACCGGGACGACAAGAGACCCAGTACTTC. Full variable domain (outside the CDR3, taken from reference TRBV28 and TRBJ2-5): DVKVTQSSRYLVKRTGEKVFLECVQDMDHENMFWYRQDPGLGLRLIYFSYDVKMKEKGDIPEGYSVSREKKERFSLILESASTNQTSMYLCASATPGRQETQYFGPGTRLLVL.

This clonotype was counted ten times or more. V is TRBV7-2 and J is TRBJ2-5, with D hard to call. Per the germline V gene, CDR1 is SGHTA and CDR2 is FQGNSA. V dropped 1 base and J dropped 4 bases, with 10 bases sitting between them. The CDR3 spans 14 residues. CDR3 residues: CASSLGALVETQYF. CDR3 nucleotide sequence: TGTGCCAGCAGCTTAGGGGCGCTAGTAGAGACCCAGTACTTC.

This clonotype was observed many times. V gene TRBV5-5 combines with J gene TRBJ2-3; no clear D gene. The CDR3 runs to 14 residues. The germline V and J ends were trimmed by 0 bases and 2 bases, with 7 bases remaining between them. Germline CDR1 and CDR2: SGHKS and YYEKEE (reference sequence). CDR3 in DNA: TGTGCCAGCAGCTTGGCCGTCGCCACAGATACGCAGTATTTT. Translation: CASSLAVATDTQYF.

The V gene is TRBV5-1, the J gene TRBJ1-5; no definite D call. The V gene's germline CDR1 is SGHRS and CDR2 YFSETQ. This CDR3 region has 15 residues. The V gene lost 0 bases and the J gene lost 6 bases, with 13 bases spanning the gap. CDR3 coding DNA: TGCGCCAGCAGCTTGGTTCCGGGGTTGGGTCAGCCCCAGCATTTT. Translating gives CASSLVPGLGQPQHF.